This paragraph reports one TCR beta chain. Antigen: not known. V trimming: 2 bases; J trimming: 3 bases; junction bases outside the gene matches: 1. CDR3 size: 14 residues. CDR1 is MNHEY and CDR2 is SVGAGI in the germline V gene. Anyone with autoimmune disease history or systemic immunosuppression was excluded. Clones were sequenced by immunoSEQ multiplex PCR, and TCRdb holds only the in-frame ones, with some missing. The sample includes some 60,000 clones, roughly 84% of them seen just once. The source of the sample is a study of OX40 agonist ivuxolimab in advanced cancers. On the study more broadly: Every patient in dose escalation had hepatocellular carcinoma, melanoma, renal cell or head and neck cancer.

Findings and caveats of the study: Clonal expansion among partial responders at 0.1-3.0 mg/kg ranked near the lowest.

This TCR came from an adult with an advanced solid tumor such as melanoma, head and neck, liver or kidney cancer. The specimen was CD4+ or CD8+ T cells sorted from blood, collected in a trial of the OX40 agonist ivuxolimab. The chain couples TRBV6-5 to TRBJ2-7; TRBD2 aligns across 10 bases. DNA for the CDR3: TGTGCCAGCAGTTACGGGACTAGCGTCTACGAGCAGTACTTC. It is translated as CASSYGTSVYEQYF.